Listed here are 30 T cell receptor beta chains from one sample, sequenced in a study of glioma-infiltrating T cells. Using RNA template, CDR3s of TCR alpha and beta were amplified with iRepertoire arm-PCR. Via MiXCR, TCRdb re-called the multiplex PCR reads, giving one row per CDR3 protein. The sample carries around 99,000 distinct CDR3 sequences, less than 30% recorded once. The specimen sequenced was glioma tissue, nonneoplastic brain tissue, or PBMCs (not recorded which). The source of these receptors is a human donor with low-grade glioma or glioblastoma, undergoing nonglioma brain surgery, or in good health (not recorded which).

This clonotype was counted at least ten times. The CDR3 nucleotides read TGTGCCAGCAGTTTAATGCAGCGGGACCAAGAGACCCAGTACTTC. Encoded protein: CASSLMQRDQETQYF. This rearrangement joins TRBV28 to TRBJ2-5; D may be TRBD2 (6 bases). The germline CDR1 and CDR2 sequences are MDHEN and SYDVKM. The CDR3 is 15 amino acids. With 2 bases removed from V and 0 bases from J, the gap between germline ends came to 10 bases.

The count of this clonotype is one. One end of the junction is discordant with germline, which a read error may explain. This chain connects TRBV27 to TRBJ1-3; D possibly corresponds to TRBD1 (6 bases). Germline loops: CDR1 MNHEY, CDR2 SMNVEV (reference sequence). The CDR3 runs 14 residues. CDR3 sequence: CARNRELGGNTIYF. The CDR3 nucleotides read TGTGCCAGGAACAGGGAATTGGGGGGAAATACCATATATTTT.

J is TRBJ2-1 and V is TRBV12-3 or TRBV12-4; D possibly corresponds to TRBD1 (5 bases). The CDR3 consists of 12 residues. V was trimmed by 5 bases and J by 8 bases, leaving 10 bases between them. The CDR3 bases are TGTGCCAGCAGTCGACAGAACCATGAGCAGTTCTTC. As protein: CASSRQNHEQFF.

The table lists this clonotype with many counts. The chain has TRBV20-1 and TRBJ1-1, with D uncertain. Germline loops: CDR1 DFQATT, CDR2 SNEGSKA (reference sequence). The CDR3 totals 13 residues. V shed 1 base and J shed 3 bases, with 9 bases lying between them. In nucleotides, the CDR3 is TGCAGTGCTAGAGTAGGGCAGGACACTGAAGCTTTCTTT. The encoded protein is CSARVGQDTEAFF.

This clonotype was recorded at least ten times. CDR3 nucleotide sequence: TGTGCCAGCAGTCCCCGGGGCTCGGGAACCGGGGAGCTGTTTTTT. Its protein is CASSPRGSGTGELFF. The V call is TRBV2, the J call TRBJ2-2; perhaps D is TRBD1 or TRBD2 (5 bases each). Germline lookup yields CDR1 SNHLY and CDR2 FYNNEI. The V and J ends lost 5 bases and 5 bases respectively, with 15 bases between them. The CDR3 runs to 15 residues.

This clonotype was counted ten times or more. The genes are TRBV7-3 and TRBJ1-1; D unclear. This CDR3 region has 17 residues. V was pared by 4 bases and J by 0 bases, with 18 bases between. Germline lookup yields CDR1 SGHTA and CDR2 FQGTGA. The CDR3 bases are TGTGCCAGCAGCTCGGACTGGGTACAAGCCATGAACACTGAAGCTTTCTTT. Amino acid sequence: CASSSDWVQAMNTEAFF.

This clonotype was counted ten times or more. Here the CDR3 DNA reads TGCAGTGCGCCACCCAGCGGGGGCCGCCAGAGCGAGCAGTACTTC. Protein sequence: CSAPPSGGRQSEQYF. J is TRBJ2-7 and V is TRBV20-1, with TRBD2 matching over 8 bases. V dropped 6 bases and J dropped 6; count of bases not matched to a gene: 16. The CDR3 covers 15 residues. Germline CDR1 reads DFQATT; CDR2 reads SNEGSKA (reference sequence).

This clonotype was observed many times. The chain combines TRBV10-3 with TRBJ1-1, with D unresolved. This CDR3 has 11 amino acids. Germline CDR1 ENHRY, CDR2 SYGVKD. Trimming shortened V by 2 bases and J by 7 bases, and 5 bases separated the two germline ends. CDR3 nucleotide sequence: TGTGCCATCAGTGAGAGAGGTGAAGCTTTCTTT. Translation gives CAISERGEAFF.

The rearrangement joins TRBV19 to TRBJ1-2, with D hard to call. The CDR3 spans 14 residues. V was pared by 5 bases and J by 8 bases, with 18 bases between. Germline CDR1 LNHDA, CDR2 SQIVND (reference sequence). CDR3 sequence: CASSPSEEGRGYTF. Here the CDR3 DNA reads TGTGCCAGTAGTCCCTCCGAAGAGGGAAGAGGCTACACCTTC.

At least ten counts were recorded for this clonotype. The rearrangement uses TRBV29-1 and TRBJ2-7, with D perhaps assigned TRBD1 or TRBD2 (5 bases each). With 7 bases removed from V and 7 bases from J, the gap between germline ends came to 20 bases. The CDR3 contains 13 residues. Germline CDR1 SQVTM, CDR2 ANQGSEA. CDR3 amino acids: CSGGADLYAEQYF. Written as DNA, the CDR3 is TGCAGCGGAGGGGCAGATCTTTACGCGGAGCAGTACTTC.

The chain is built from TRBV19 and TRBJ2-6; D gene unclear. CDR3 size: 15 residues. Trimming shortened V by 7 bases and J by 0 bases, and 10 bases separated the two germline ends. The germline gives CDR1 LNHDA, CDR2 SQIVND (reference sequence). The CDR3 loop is CASMGVDSGANVLTF. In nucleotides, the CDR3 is TGTGCCAGTATGGGCGTGGACTCTGGGGCCAACGTCCTGACTTTC.

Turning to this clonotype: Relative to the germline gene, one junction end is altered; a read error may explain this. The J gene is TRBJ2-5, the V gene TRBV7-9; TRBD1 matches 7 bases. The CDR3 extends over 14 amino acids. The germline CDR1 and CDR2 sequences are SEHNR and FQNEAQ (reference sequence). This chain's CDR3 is CASRSGQVQDTQYF. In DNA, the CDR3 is TGTGCCAGCAGGAGTGGACAGGTCCAAGACACCCAGTACTTC.

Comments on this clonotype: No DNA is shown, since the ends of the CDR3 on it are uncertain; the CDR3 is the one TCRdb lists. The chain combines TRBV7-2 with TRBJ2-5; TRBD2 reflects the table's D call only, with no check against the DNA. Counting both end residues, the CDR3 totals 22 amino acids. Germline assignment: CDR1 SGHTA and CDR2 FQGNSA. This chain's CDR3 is CASSFYICSGGLAVTPEETQYF.

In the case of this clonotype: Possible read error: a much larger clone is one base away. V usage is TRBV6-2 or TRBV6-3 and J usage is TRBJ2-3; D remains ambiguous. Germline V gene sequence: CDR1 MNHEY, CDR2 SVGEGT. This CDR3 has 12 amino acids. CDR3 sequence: CARSLWLDTQYF. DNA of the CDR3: TGTGCCAGAAGTTTATGGCTAGATACGCAGTATTTT.

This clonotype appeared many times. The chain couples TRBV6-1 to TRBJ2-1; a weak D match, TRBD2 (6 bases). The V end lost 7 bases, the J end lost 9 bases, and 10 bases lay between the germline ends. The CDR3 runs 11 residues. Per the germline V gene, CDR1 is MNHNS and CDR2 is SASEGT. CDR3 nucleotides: TGTGCCAGCATCCTGGGGGGTGAGCAGTTCTTC. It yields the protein CASILGGEQFF.

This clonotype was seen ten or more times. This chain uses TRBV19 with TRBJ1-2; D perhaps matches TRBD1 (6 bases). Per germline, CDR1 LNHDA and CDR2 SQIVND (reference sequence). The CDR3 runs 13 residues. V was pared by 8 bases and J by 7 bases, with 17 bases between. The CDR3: CASRYRVAAGYTF. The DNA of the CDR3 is TGTGCCAGTCGATACAGGGTCGCGGCTGGCTACACCTTC.

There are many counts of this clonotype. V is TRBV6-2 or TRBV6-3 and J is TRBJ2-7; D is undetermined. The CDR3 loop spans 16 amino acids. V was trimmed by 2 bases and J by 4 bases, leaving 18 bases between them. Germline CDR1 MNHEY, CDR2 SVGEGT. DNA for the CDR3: TGTGCCAGCAGTTACGCCCTAGGGCCTTCGGTGTACGAGCAGTACTTC. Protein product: CASSYALGPSVYEQYF.

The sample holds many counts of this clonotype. CDR3 nucleotides: TGTGCCAGCAGCACTCCCGGGGCTGGGGCCAACGTCCTGACTTTC. Translating gives CASSTPGAGANVLTF. V usage is TRBV6-2 or TRBV6-3 and J usage is TRBJ2-6; perhaps TRBD2 as D (5 bases). The CDR3 is 15 amino acids. Germline CDR1 reads MNHEY; CDR2 reads SVGEGT. V was cut by 6 bases and J by 2 bases, with 11 bases left in between.

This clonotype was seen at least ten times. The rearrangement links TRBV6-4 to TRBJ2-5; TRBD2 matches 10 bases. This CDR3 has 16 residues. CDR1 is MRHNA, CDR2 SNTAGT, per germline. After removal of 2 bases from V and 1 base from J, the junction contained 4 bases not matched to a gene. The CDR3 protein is CASSDIQREGQETQYF. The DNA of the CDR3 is TGTGCCAGCAGTGACATCCAGCGGGAGGGCCAAGAGACCCAGTACTTC.

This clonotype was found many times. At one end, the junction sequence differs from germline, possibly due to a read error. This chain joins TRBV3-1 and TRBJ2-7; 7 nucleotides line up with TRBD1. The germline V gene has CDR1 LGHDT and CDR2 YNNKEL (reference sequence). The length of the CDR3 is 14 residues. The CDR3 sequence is CASSRRTGSHEQYF. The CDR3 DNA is TGTGCCAGCAGCCGACGGACAGGCTCCCACGAGCAGTACTTC.

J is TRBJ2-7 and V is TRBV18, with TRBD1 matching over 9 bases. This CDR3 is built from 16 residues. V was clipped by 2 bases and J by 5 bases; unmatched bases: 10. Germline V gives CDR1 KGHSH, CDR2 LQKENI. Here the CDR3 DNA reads TGTGCCAGCTCACCAAAGATATCGGGACAGGGAGACGAGCAGTACTTC. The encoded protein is CASSPKISGQGDEQYF.

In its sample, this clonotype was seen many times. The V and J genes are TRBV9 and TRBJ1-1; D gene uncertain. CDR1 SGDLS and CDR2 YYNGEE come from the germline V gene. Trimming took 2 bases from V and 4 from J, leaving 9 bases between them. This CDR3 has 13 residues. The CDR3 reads CASSVTTSTEAFF. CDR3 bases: TGTGCCAGCAGCGTCACGACGAGCACTGAAGCTTTCTTT.

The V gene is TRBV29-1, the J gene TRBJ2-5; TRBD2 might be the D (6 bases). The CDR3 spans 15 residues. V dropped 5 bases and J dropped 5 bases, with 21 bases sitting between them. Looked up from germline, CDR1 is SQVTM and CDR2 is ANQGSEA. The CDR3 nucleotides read TGCAGCGTTATTTCCGGGACTTCAAGCGCGGAGACCCAGTACTTC. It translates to CSVISGTSSAETQYF.

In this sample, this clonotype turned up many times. CDR3 region: CASSTRVPGELFF. Here the CDR3 DNA reads TGTGCCAGCAGTACCCGGGTTCCCGGGGAGCTGTTTTTT. The chain links TRBV12-3 or TRBV12-4 to TRBJ2-2; D is undetermined. The CDR3 length is 13 residues. With 5 bases removed from V and 6 bases from J, the gap between germline ends came to 10 bases.

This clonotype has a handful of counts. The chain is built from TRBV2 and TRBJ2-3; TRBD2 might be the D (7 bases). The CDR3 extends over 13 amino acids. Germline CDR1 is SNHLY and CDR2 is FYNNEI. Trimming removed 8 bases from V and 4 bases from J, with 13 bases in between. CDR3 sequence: CASGGARADTQYF. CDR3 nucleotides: TGTGCCAGCGGGGGGGCGAGGGCAGATACGCAGTATTTT.

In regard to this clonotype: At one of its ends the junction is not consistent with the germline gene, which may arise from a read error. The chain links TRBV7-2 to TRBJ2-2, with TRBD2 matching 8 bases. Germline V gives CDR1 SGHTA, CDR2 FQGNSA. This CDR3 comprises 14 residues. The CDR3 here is CASSFSGNTWELFF. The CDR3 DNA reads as TGTGCCAGCAGCTTTAGCGGGAACACCTGGGAGCTGTTTTTT.

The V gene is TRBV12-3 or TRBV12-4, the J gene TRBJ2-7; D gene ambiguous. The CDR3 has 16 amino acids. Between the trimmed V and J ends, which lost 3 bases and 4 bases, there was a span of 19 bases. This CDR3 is CASSFLTLGSGYEQYF. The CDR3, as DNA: TGTGCCAGCAGTTTTCTGACACTTGGTTCTGGATACGAGCAGTACTTC.

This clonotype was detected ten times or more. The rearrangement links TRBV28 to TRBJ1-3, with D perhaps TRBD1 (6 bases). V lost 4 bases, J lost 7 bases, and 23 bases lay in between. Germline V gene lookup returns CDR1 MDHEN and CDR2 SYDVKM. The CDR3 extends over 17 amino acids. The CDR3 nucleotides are TGTGCCAGCAGTTCGGCGGTTAATTTTGGACAGTCGAACACCATATATTTT. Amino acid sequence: CASSSAVNFGQSNTIYF.

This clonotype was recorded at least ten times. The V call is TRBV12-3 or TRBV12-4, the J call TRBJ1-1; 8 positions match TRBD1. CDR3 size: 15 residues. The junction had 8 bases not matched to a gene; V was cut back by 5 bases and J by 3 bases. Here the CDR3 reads CASSPRQGIYTEAFF. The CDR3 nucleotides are TGTGCCAGCAGTCCTCGACAGGGGATATACACTGAAGCTTTCTTT.

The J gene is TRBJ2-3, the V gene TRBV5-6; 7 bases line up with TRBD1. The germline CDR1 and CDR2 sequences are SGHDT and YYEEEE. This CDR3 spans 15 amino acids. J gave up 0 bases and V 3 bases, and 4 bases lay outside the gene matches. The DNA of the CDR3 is TGTGCCAGCAGCTCAGACAGGGCTAGCACAGATACGCAGTATTTT. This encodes CASSSDRASTDTQYF.